Included here is one TCR beta chain sequence, with context. There is no known antigen for this receptor. No much larger clone is present one base from it, and per-base qualities are unavailable. These data come from a study of control samples from healthy donors and cancer patients (dated by TCRdb to 2020 to 2022). The germline V gene encodes CDR1 SGHVS and CDR2 FQNEAQ. V is reduced by 2 bases and J by 1 base, leaving a spacing of 5 bases between them. Inclusive of the bounding cysteine and phenylalanine, the CDR3 is 13 residues long. Only CDR3 DNA is held: 39 bases, read in frame from base 1. The method was the immunoSEQ multiplex PCR assay. Held by TCRdb, this immuneACCESS table contains in-frame sequences only and omits some clones. Under half of the omission traces to an unresolved V gene where checked; the cause of the rest is unknown. A total of roughly 120,000 clones appear in this sample, approximately 87% of them only once. Jointly, the top ten make up about 12% of the sample.

The sequenced material came from blood. The TCR comes from a man younger than 45 in good health. This sequence uses TRBV7-8 and TRBJ1-1, with the D gene call left open. The CDR3 sequence is CASSLTGNTEAFF. Here is the DNA: TGTGCCAGCAGCTTAACCGGGAACACTGAAGCTTTCTTT.